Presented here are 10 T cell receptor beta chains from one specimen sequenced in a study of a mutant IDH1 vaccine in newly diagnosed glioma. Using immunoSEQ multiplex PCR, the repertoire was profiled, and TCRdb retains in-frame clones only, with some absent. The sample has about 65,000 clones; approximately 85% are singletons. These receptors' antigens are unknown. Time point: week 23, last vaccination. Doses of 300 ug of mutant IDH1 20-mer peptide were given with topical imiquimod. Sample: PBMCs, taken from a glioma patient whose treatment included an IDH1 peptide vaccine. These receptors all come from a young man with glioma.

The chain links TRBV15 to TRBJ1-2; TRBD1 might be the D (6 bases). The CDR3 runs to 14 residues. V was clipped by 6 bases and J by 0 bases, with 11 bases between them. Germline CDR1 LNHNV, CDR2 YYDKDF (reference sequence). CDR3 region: CATRPQGSNYGYTF. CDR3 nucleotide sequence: TGTGCCACCAGACCACAGGGATCTAACTATGGCTACACCTTC. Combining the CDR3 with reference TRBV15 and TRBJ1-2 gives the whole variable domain DAMVIQNPRYQVTQFGKPVTLSCSQTLNHNVMYWYQQKSSQAPKLLFHYYDKDFNNEADTPDNFQSRRPNTSFCFLDIRSPGLGDTAMYLCATRPQGSNYGYTFGSGTRLTVV.

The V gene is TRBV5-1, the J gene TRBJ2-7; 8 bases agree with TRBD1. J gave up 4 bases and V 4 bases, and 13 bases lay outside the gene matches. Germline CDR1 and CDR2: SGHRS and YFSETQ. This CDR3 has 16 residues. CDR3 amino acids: CASSGGPGTGFYEQYF. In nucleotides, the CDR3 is TGCGCCAGCAGCGGCGGGCCGGGGACAGGCTTTTACGAGCAGTACTTC.

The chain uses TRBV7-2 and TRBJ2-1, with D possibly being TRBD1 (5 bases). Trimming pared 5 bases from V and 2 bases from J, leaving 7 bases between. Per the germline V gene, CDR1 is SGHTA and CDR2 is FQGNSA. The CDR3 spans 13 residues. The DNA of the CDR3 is TGTGCCAGCAGCGCGGACACCTACAATGAGCAGTTCTTC. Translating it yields CASSADTYNEQFF.

The CDR3 region is CASSSGGTDGYEQYF. CDR3 nucleotides: TGCGCCAGCAGCTCGGGCGGGACAGACGGATACGAGCAGTACTTC. This sequence joins TRBV5-1 and TRBJ2-7; weak D call: TRBD1 (7 bases). Trimming pared 3 bases from V and 4 bases from J, leaving 17 bases between. CDR1 is SGHRS and CDR2 is YFSETQ in the germline V gene. This CDR3 spans 15 amino acids.

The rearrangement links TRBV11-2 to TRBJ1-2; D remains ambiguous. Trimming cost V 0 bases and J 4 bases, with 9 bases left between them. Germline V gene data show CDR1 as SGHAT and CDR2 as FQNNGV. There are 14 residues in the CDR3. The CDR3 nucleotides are TGTGCCAGCAGCTTAGAGACCTCGGGCTATGGCTACACCTTC. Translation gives CASSLETSGYGYTF.

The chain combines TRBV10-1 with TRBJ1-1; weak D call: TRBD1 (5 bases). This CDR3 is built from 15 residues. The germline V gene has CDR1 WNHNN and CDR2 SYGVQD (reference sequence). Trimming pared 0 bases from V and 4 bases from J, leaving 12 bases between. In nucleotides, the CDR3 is TGCGCCAGCAGTGAGTCGAGGGGTGGAGGCACTGAAGCTTTCTTT. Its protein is CASSESRGGGTEAFF.

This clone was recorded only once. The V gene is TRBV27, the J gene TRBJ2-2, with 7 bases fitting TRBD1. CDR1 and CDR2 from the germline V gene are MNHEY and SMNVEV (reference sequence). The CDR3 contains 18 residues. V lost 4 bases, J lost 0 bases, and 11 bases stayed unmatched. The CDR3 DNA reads TGTGCCAGCAGTTCTGGGACAGCGATAAACGCGAACACCGGGGAGCTGTTTTTT. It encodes CASSSGTAINANTGELFF.

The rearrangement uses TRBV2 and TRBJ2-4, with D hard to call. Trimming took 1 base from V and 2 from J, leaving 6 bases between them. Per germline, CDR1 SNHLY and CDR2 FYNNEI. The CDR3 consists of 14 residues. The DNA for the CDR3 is TGTGCCAGCAGTGAAGTAGGGCCCAAAAACATTCAGTACTTC. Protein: CASSEVGPKNIQYF. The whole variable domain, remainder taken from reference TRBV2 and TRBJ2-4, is EPEVTQTPSHQVTQMGQEVILRCVPISNHLYFYWYRQILGQKVEFLVSFYNNEISEKSEIFDDQFSVERPDGSNFTLKIRSTKLEDSAMYFCASSEVGPKNIQYFGAGTRLSVL.

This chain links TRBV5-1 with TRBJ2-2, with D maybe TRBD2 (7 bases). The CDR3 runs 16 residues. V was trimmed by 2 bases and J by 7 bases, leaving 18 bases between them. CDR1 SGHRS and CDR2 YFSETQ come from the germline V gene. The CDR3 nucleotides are TGCGCCAGCAGCTTTACGGCGGGGGCCCGAAGCGGGGAGCTGTTTTTT. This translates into CASSFTAGARSGELFF.

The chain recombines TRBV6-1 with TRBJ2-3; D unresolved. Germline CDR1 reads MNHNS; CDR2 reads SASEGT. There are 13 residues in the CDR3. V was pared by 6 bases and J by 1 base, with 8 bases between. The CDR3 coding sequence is TGTGCCAGCAGAGGACCCGGCACAGATACGCAGTATTTT. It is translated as CASRGPGTDTQYF.